The T cell receptor beta chain described here comes from a study of blood T cell repertoires in COVID-19. As for the study in general: Acute and convalescent COVID-19 samples came from the United States, Italy and Spain. Sample material is recorded as cDNA or gDNA derived from T cells, B-cell-depleted T cells, or PBMCs.

CDR3 length: 14 residues. Trimming removed 5 bases from V and 4 bases from J, with 12 bases in between. Germline V CDR1 and CDR2: LGHNA, YNFKEQ. Original processing notes: Estimates of nucleated cell counts were drawn from the amplification of reference gene primers. Clones were read by immunoSEQ multiplex PCR, and TCRdb kept only the in-frame ones, dropping some. V and J calls and clone size follow that table, whereas D and trimming were derived from the DNA. The data show 150,000 to 200,000 clones, 70% to 90% seen once. This sequence joins TRBV4-2 and TRBJ1-5; no definite D call. Material: peripheral blood. This clonotype was obtained from a man between 60 and 70 years old with active or convalescent COVID-19. The CDR3 region is CASSADSQNQPQHF. The CDR3 DNA reads TGTGCCAGCAGCGCAGATTCCCAGAATCAGCCCCAGCATTTT.